A selection of T cell receptor beta chains follows, all from one sample in a study of T cell changes during pregnancy in multiple sclerosis. Some clones are missing from TCRdb's copy, which holds only in-frame ones; the method was immunoSEQ multiplex PCR. The sample has about 40,000 clones, over 75% seen once. The specimen was CD8+ T cells from peripheral blood mononuclear cells, collected before pregnancy. All receptors derive from a female donor with multiple sclerosis, enrolled in a pregnancy study. Each CDR3 is given with its conserved first and last residue. A D gene is named only where the DNA matches it firmly. The size of a clone is reported for some rows only, either as once, few or many, or as a class for expanded clones.

cdr3_aa cdr3_nt j_call v_call d_call clone_size
CASSLRSSGRDYEQYF TGCGCCAGCAGCTTGCGGTCTAGCGGGAGGGACTACGAGCAGTACTTC TRBJ2-7 TRBV5-1 TRBD2 NA
CASSRGSADPEQYF TGCGCCAGCAGCCGCGGATCAGCGGACCCCGAGCAGTACTTC TRBJ2-7 TRBV4-3 NA NA
CASSESGNEQFF TGTGCCAGCAGCGAGAGTGGTAATGAGCAGTTCTTC TRBJ2-1 TRBV13 NA NA
CASSSRGVASGYNEQFF TGTGCCAGCAGCTCGCGGGGGGTGGCTAGCGGGTACAATGAGCAGTTCTTC TRBJ2-1 TRBV13 TRBD2 few
CASSFGTGDYEQYF TGTGCCAGCAGTTTCGGGACAGGGGACTACGAGCAGTACTTC TRBJ2-7 TRBV27 TRBD1 NA
CASSLGAGLGKSYEQYF TGTGCCAGCAGCTTAGGGGCGGGGCTAGGAAAGTCCTACGAGCAGTACTTC TRBJ2-7 TRBV7-9 NA NA
CASSITSERPEQFF TGTGCCAGTAGTATAACTTCCGAGCGTCCTGAACAGTTCTTC TRBJ2-1 TRBV19 NA NA
CASEIRAGYGYTF TGTGCCAGCGAAATACGGGCGGGGTATGGCTACACCTTC TRBJ1-2 TRBV28 NA NA
CASSLNGGGPLEEQFF TGTGCCAGCAGCTTAAATGGGGGAGGGCCCTTAGAGGAGCAGTTCTTC TRBJ2-1 TRBV7-3 TRBD2 NA
CASTPDTGGNYGYTF TGTGCCAGCACCCCTGATACAGGGGGCAACTATGGCTACACCTTC TRBJ1-2 TRBV9 TRBD1 NA
CASSDGTDSYEQYF TGTGCCAGCAGCGACGGGACAGACTCCTACGAGCAGTACTTC TRBJ2-7 TRBV7-9 TRBD1 NA
CASSHHGGNIQYF TGCGCCAGCAGCCATCACGGTGGAAACATTCAGTACTTC TRBJ2-4 TRBV4-3 NA NA
CASSLTGRAGELFF TGTGCCAGCAGTCTGACAGGGAGAGCCGGGGAGCTGTTTTTT TRBJ2-2 TRBV28 TRBD1 NA
CASSQPAGYEQYF TGTGCCAGCAGTCAACCCGCGGGCTACGAGCAGTACTTC TRBJ2-7 TRBV7-9 NA NA
CARLTPSGSNEQYF TGTGCCAGACTTACTCCTAGCGGGAGTAACGAGCAGTACTTC TRBJ2-7 TRBV2 TRBD2 NA
CASSLDRPLSGNSIEQFF TGTGCCAGCAGCTTAGATCGACCCCTAAGCGGGAATTCGATTGAGCAGTTCTTC TRBJ2-1 TRBV11-3 TRBD2 NA
CASSLDPWREGYEQYF TGTGCCAGCAGCTTAGACCCCTGGAGGGAGGGCTACGAGCAGTACTTC TRBJ2-7 TRBV11-2 TRBD2 NA
CASSKGAEQFF TGTGCCAGCAGCAAGGGGGCCGAGCAGTTCTTC TRBJ2-1 TRBV5-6 TRBD1 NA
CASSLGAGVRETQYF TGTGCCAGCAGTTTGGGAGCGGGAGTGCGGGAGACCCAGTACTTC TRBJ2-5 TRBV27 TRBD2 once
CASSHPGQGIHEQFF TGCGCCAGCAGCCACCCGGGACAGGGTATTCATGAGCAGTTCTTC TRBJ2-1 TRBV4-1 TRBD1 NA
CASSFGGPSAYEQYF TGTGCCAGCAGTTTTGGCGGGCCCTCAGCCTACGAGCAGTACTTC TRBJ2-7 TRBV27 NA NA
CASSKDPGGGRQETQYF TGTGCCAGCAGCAAAGACCCGGGTGGAGGCCGTCAAGAGACCCAGTACTTC TRBJ2-5 TRBV28 NA NA
CATSRDRAGGPSTDTQYF TGTGCCACCAGCAGAGATAGGGCGGGAGGGCCAAGCACAGATACGCAGTATTTT TRBJ2-3 TRBV15 TRBD2 NA
CASRRLGLAGDTQYF TGTGCAAGTCGCCGCTTGGGACTAGCGGGAGATACGCAGTATTTT TRBJ2-3 TRBV12-2 NA NA
CAWGLAGDEQFF TGTGCCTGGGGACTAGCGGGAGATGAGCAGTTCTTC TRBJ2-1 TRBV30 TRBD2 NA
CASQGGIPNQPQHF TGTGCCAGTCAGGGCGGCATCCCAAATCAGCCCCAGCATTTT TRBJ1-5 TRBV7-8 NA NA
CAWLDTSNYGYTF TGTGCCTGGCTGGACACATCTAACTATGGCTACACCTTC TRBJ1-2 TRBV30 NA NA
CAISLRQAYEQYF TGTGCCATCAGCCTCCGACAGGCCTACGAGCAGTACTTC TRBJ2-7 TRBV10-3 NA NA
CASSFLAGTTDTQYF TGTGCCAGCAGCTTCCTAGCGGGAACCACAGATACGCAGTATTTT TRBJ2-3 TRBV7-9 TRBD2 NA
CASSPSGSGYNEQFF TGCGCCAGCAGCCCAAGCGGGAGCGGCTACAATGAGCAGTTCTTC TRBJ2-1 TRBV4-1 TRBD2 NA
CASSEFAALGYTF TGTGCCAGCAGTGAATTCGCGGCGTTGGGCTACACCTTC TRBJ1-2 TRBV25-1 NA NA
CASSYLGLAEETQYF TGTGCCAGCAGTTACTTGGGACTAGCGGAAGAGACCCAGTACTTC TRBJ2-5 TRBV6-5 TRBD2 NA
CASSLYSTYEQYF TGCGCCAGCAGCTTGTATTCTACCTACGAGCAGTACTTC TRBJ2-7 TRBV5-1 NA NA